Below, 31 T cell receptor beta chains from the same sample are listed, as sequenced in a study of CD8 T cells in ankylosing spondylitis. Their specific antigens are unknown. Study results and caveats: A TCR beta motif of several highly homologous variants seemed to mark ankylosing spondylitis blood.

TCRdb passed the 5' RACE reads through MiXCR, listing each CDR3 protein once. The table lists roughly 450,000 distinct CDR3 sequences, roughly a quarter of them singletons. The specimen sequenced was blood, either unsorted or a sorted T cell fraction (not recorded which). These receptors originate from a male donor with ankylosing spondylitis.

This clonotype has more than one count but fewer than ten. The genes are TRBV7-2 and TRBJ2-7; 9 nucleotides match TRBD2. J was trimmed by 5 bases and V by 1 base; bases with no gene match: 9. The CDR3 covers 16 residues. Germline V gene sequence: CDR1 SGHTA, CDR2 FQGNSA. The CDR3 DNA follows: TGTGCCAGCAGCTTAGGGGTGGGTAGCGGGAGAAACGAGCAGTACTTC. Amino acid sequence: CASSLGVGSGRNEQYF.

This clonotype was seen more than once but under ten times. The chain couples TRBV20-1 to TRBJ2-1, with 10 nucleotides matching TRBD1. Trimming cost V 5 bases and J 7 bases; bases outside gene matches: 8. The CDR3 covers 14 residues. From germline, CDR1 is DFQATT and CDR2 SNEGSKA (reference sequence). CDR3 residues: CSALGQGGRNEQFF. The CDR3 coding sequence is TGCAGTGCTCTTGGACAGGGGGGGAGGAATGAGCAGTTCTTC.

J is TRBJ2-1 and V is TRBV19; 7 bases match TRBD2. Germline V CDR1 and CDR2: LNHDA, SQIVND (reference sequence). Unmatched junction bases numbered 12, after V lost 3 bases and J lost 7 bases. The CDR3 runs to 16 residues. The CDR3 region is CASSMGLAAGTNEQFF. CDR3 sequence (DNA): TGTGCCAGTAGTATGGGGCTAGCGGCCGGCACGAATGAGCAGTTCTTC.

This rearrangement joins TRBV20-1 to TRBJ1-5; 7 bases align to TRBD1. Germline V gene data show CDR1 as DFQATT and CDR2 as SNEGSKA (reference sequence). The trim removed 0 bases at V and 2 bases at J, leaving 10 bases unmatched. The CDR3 is 17 amino acids. The CDR3 is CSARDWARGSGNQPQHF. CDR3 sequence (DNA): TGCAGTGCTAGAGATTGGGCCAGGGGGTCAGGCAATCAGCCCCAGCATTTT.

The gene calls are TRBV12-3 or TRBV12-4 and TRBJ1-5, with D unresolved. Deletions cut 3 bases from V and 9 bases from J, with 12 bases between. This CDR3 contains 13 residues. The CDR3 DNA is TGTGCCAGCAGTTTTACTCCCGAGGGGCCCCAGCATTTT. Protein product: CASSFTPEGPQHF.

This clonotype was found a few times. The chain combines TRBV12-3 or TRBV12-4 with TRBJ1-1, with TRBD1 matching over 7 bases. The CDR3 sequence is 13 residues long. Trimming took 2 bases from V and 8 from J; bases not matched to a gene: 5. CDR3 in amino acids: CASSLTRDREAFF. DNA for the CDR3: TGTGCCAGCAGTTTAACCCGGGACAGAGAAGCTTTCTTT.

Only a few counts were recorded for this clonotype. V usage is TRBV6-5 and J usage is TRBJ1-2, with D tentatively TRBD1 (6 bases). Germline-derived CDR1 and CDR2 are MNHEY and SVGAGI. This CDR3 contains 16 residues. V was trimmed by 0 bases and J by 3 bases, leaving 14 bases between them. In DNA, the CDR3 is TGTGCCAGCAGTTACTCATCACAAAAGGGGGACTATGGCTACACCTTC. It is translated as CASSYSSQKGDYGYTF.

The DNA of the CDR3 is TGTGCCTGGAGTCCGGGACTAGCGGGAATTGAGCAGTTCTTC. Encoded protein: CAWSPGLAGIEQFF. The chain combines TRBV30 with TRBJ2-1; TRBD2 matches at 13 bases. Per germline, CDR1 GTSNPN and CDR2 SVGIG (reference sequence). V lost 2 bases, J lost 9 bases, and 4 bases stayed unmatched. This CDR3 comprises 14 residues.

This clonotype was seen more than once but under ten times. The rearrangement joins TRBV6-1 to TRBJ2-1; D tentatively reads TRBD1 or TRBD2 (5 bases each). This CDR3 spans 15 amino acids. The V gene lost 6 bases and the J gene lost 8 bases, with 20 bases spanning the gap. The V gene's germline CDR1 is MNHNS and CDR2 SASEGT. DNA for the CDR3: TGTGCCAGCAGCCGACTAATAGTTGGGACGGATGAGCAGTTCTTC. Its protein product is CASSRLIVGTDEQFF.

This clonotype was observed many times. The V gene is TRBV12-3 or TRBV12-4, the J gene TRBJ2-1, with D possibly being TRBD1 or TRBD2 (5 bases each). There are 14 residues in the CDR3. Trimming removed 3 bases at V and 9 bases at J, with 15 bases between. CDR3: CASSLTLGAGEQFF. The CDR3 nucleotides read TGTGCCAGCAGTTTGACACTAGGGGCAGGTGAGCAGTTCTTC.

This clonotype was counted at least ten times. The chain carries TRBV15 and TRBJ1-2; D is unclear. CDR1 LNHNV and CDR2 YYDKDF come from the germline V gene (reference sequence). V was trimmed by 1 base and J by 4 bases, leaving 16 bases between them. This CDR3 has 16 residues. The CDR3 DNA is TGTGCCACCAGCAGAGGGGGAAGTGGTTTATCCTATGGCTACACCTTC. Translation gives CATSRGGSGLSYGYTF.

This chain joins TRBV29-1 and TRBJ1-1; tentative D call: TRBD1 (5 bases). CDR1 is SQVTM and CDR2 is ANQGSEA in the germline V gene. Trimming cost V 7 bases and J 1 base, with 16 bases left between them. The CDR3 loop spans 14 amino acids. The CDR3 coding sequence is TGCAGCGGGGCTCATTGGGGGGGGAACACTGAAGCTTTCTTT. The encoded protein is CSGAHWGGNTEAFF.

V and J are TRBV20-1 and TRBJ2-3; D gene unclear. In germline, CDR1 is DFQATT, CDR2 SNEGSKA (reference sequence). V lost 0 bases and J 6 bases, leaving 13 bases between the germline ends. The CDR3 runs 14 residues. The DNA of the CDR3 is TGCAGTGCTAGAGATTGGCCCCTAGGGGATACGCAGTATTTT. This gives the protein CSARDWPLGDTQYF.

The V call is TRBV7-2, the J call TRBJ2-3, with D unresolved. CDR1 SGHTA and CDR2 FQGNSA come from the germline V gene. This CDR3 comprises 12 residues. V lost 6 bases and J 5 bases, leaving 9 bases between the germline ends. DNA of the CDR3: TGTGCCAGCAGTTACCCCAGAGATACGCAGTATTTT. Protein sequence: CASSYPRDTQYF.

This clonotype was seen more than once but under ten times. This chain links TRBV5-6 with TRBJ2-3; D perhaps matches TRBD2 (6 bases). Germline-derived CDR1 and CDR2 are SGHDT and YYEEEE. The V end lost 2 bases, the J end lost 4 bases, and 17 bases lay between the germline ends. The CDR3 covers 16 residues. DNA for the CDR3: TGTGCCAGCAGCTTCATTACGGCTAGCGCCTCAGATACGCAGTATTTT. It encodes CASSFITASASDTQYF.

The chain couples TRBV15 to TRBJ2-5; no reliable D call. The V end was cut by 5 bases, the J end by 6 bases, with 13 bases between. The length of the CDR3 is 13 residues. Germline assignment: CDR1 LNHNV and CDR2 YYDKDF (reference sequence). The CDR3 coding sequence is TGTGCCACCAGCCCGCGGTGGGGTAAGACCCAGTACTTC. It yields the protein CATSPRWGKTQYF.

This clonotype was seen more than once but under ten times. The rearrangement uses TRBV6-2 or TRBV6-3 and TRBJ2-1; 8 bases are a match to TRBD2. From germline, CDR1 is MNHEY and CDR2 SVGEGT. The CDR3 consists of 13 residues. J lost 7 bases, V lost 11 bases, and 10 bases had no gene match. The CDR3 sequence: CALGLAGTNEQFF. DNA of the CDR3: TGTGCCCTCGGGTTAGCGGGAACGAATGAGCAGTTCTTC.

Only a few counts were recorded for this clonotype. This chain connects TRBV7-9 to TRBJ2-5; 7 bases are a match to TRBD2. From germline, CDR1 is SEHNR and CDR2 FQNEAQ (reference sequence). The trim removed 5 bases at V and 0 bases at J, leaving 9 bases unmatched. This CDR3 is 16 amino acids long. The CDR3 DNA sequence: TGTGCCAGCAGCCTAAGGACAAGCGGGAACCAAGAGACCCAGTACTTC. This gives the protein CASSLRTSGNQETQYF.

The rearrangement joins TRBV20-1 to TRBJ1-2; no clear D. Looked up from germline, CDR1 is DFQATT and CDR2 is SNEGSKA (reference sequence). This CDR3 is 13 amino acids long. V lost 2 bases, J lost 5 bases, and 12 bases lay in between. CDR3 DNA: TGCAGTGCTAGATCGGATTCCACTTATGGCTACACCTTC. As protein: CSARSDSTYGYTF.

The genes are TRBV12-3 or TRBV12-4 and TRBJ1-1, with D hard to call. V lost 6 bases and J 3 bases, leaving 14 bases between the germline ends. The CDR3 spans 14 residues. The CDR3 DNA reads as TGTGCCAGCAGCCGCACACGGAAGGACACTGAAGCTTTCTTT. Translated, it gives CASSRTRKDTEAFF.

This clonotype was seen only a few times. CDR3 in amino acids: CASSSQGRRYGYTF. The CDR3, as DNA: TGTGCCAGCAGTTCCCAGGGTCGGCGCTATGGCTACACCTTC. The genes are TRBV27 and TRBJ1-2, with D possibly TRBD1 on 5 matching bases. V was shortened by 4 bases and J by 4 bases, with 13 bases between the two germline ends. This CDR3 is 14 amino acids long. CDR1 is MNHEY and CDR2 is SMNVEV in the germline V gene (reference sequence).

In this sample, this clonotype turned up a few times. This chain links TRBV10-1 with TRBJ2-7; TRBD2 agrees at 10 bases. CDR3 length: 16 amino acids. In germline, CDR1 is WNHNN, CDR2 SYGVQD (reference sequence). Unmatched junction bases numbered 12, after V lost 9 bases and J lost 1 base. CDR3 DNA: TGCGCCAGTCCCCCCCGGCCTAGCGGGGGTTCCTACGAGCAGTACTTC. As protein: CASPPRPSGGSYEQYF.

This clonotype occurred a few times. The gene calls are TRBV5-1 and TRBJ2-5; the D is unclear. Germline CDR1 is SGHRS and CDR2 is YFSETQ. The CDR3 spans 13 residues. The V end lost 5 bases, the J end lost 2 bases, and 10 bases lay between the germline ends. For the CDR3, the DNA is TGCGCCAGCAGTTTGATTTCTCAAGAGACCCAGTACTTC. Its protein is CASSLISQETQYF. The variable domain in full, completed from reference TRBV5-1 and TRBJ2-5, reads KAGVTQTPRYLIKTRGQQVTLSCSPISGHRSVSWYQQTPGQGLQFLFEYFSETQRNKGNFPGRFSGRQFSNSRSEMNVSTLELGDSALYLCASSLISQETQYFGPGTRLLVL.

The V gene is TRBV7-2, the J gene TRBJ2-7; no clear D gene. Germline loops: CDR1 SGHTA, CDR2 FQGNSA. The V gene lost 1 base and the J gene lost 6 bases, with 4 bases spanning the gap. This CDR3 is 11 amino acids long. The DNA for the CDR3 is TGTGCCAGCAGCTTAGGAGTCGAGCAGTACGTC. Translated, it gives CASSLGVEQYV.

This chain links TRBV7-2 with TRBJ1-2; tentative D call: TRBD1 (5 bases). The CDR3 spans 14 residues. Per the germline V gene, CDR1 is SGHTA and CDR2 is FQGNSA. Deletions cut 5 bases from V and 5 bases from J, with 15 bases between. Here the CDR3 reads CASSPAGGGYGYTF. The DNA of the CDR3 is TGTGCCAGCAGCCCGGCCGGGGGTGGATATGGCTACACCTTC.

This chain connects TRBV5-1 to TRBJ2-5, with D possibly TRBD2 on 6 matching bases. This CDR3 has 13 residues. CDR1 SGHRS and CDR2 YFSETQ come from the germline V gene. The germline V and J ends were trimmed by 5 bases and 5 bases, with 13 bases remaining between them. The CDR3 reads CASSVGGRETQYF. Here the CDR3 DNA reads TGCGCCAGCAGTGTGGGAGGTCGCGAGACCCAGTACTTC.

The chain links TRBV6-1 to TRBJ2-1; D is perhaps TRBD1 or TRBD2 (5 bases each). V lost 7 bases and J lost 1, with 11 bases in between. CDR1 is MNHNS and CDR2 is SASEGT in the germline V gene. The CDR3 runs to 14 residues. The CDR3 spells CASKRDHSYNEQFF. The CDR3 region has the DNA TGTGCCAGCAAGAGGGACCATTCCTACAATGAGCAGTTCTTC.

Only a few counts were recorded for this clonotype. The rearrangement links TRBV5-6 to TRBJ2-1; 10 bases are a match to TRBD1. Germline V CDR1 and CDR2: SGHDT, YYEEEE. J lost 3 bases, V lost 3 bases, and 6 bases had no gene match. CDR3 length equals 16 residues. This CDR3 reads CASSSGTGVLYNEQFF. CDR3 sequence (DNA): TGTGCCAGCAGCTCCGGGACAGGGGTTCTCTACAATGAGCAGTTCTTC.

V and J are TRBV7-6 and TRBJ1-5; weak D call: TRBD1 (5 bases). CDR1 is SGHVS and CDR2 is FNYEAQ in the germline V gene. The CDR3 contains 17 residues. V dropped 0 bases and J dropped 2 bases, with 14 bases sitting between them. This CDR3 is CASSLARGLGGNQPQHF. The CDR3 DNA reads TGTGCCAGCAGCTTAGCGCGAGGACTGGGGGGCAATCAGCCCCAGCATTTT.

The V call is TRBV6-5, the J call TRBJ2-5; maybe TRBD2 (5 bases). V shed 2 bases and J shed 1 base, with 11 bases lying between them. Germline CDR1 and CDR2: MNHEY and SVGAGI. CDR3 size: 15 residues. CDR3 region: CASSYRGISQETQYF. DNA of the CDR3: TGTGCCAGCAGTTACCGGGGTATCAGCCAAGAGACCCAGTACTTC.

V usage is TRBV5-4 and J usage is TRBJ1-2; no clear D. The germline CDR1 and CDR2 sequences are SGHNT and YYREEE (reference sequence). The CDR3 contains 15 residues. Between the trimmed V and J ends, which lost 0 bases and 2 bases, there was a span of 11 bases. CDR3 coding DNA: TGTGCCAGCAGCTTGGAGGGCAGCAAAAACTATGGCTACACCTTC. Its protein product is CASSLEGSKNYGYTF.